Following are 23 T cell receptor beta chains from one sample sequenced in a study of cytomegalovirus exposure and HLA in healthy donors. Use of 60 Vbeta and 13 Jbeta primers characterized the PCR. Profiled with immunoSEQ multiplex PCR; TCRdb holds only in-frame clones, not every one. Of about 220,000 clones listed, more than 60% are singletons. The sequenced sample was PBMCs. These receptor sequences come from a woman in her twenties or thirties in good health and CMV-seronegative.

The V and J genes are TRBV2 and TRBJ2-7; TRBD1 is a possible D gene (6 bases). The CDR3 consists of 14 residues. Trimming stripped 6 bases from V and 2 bases from J, with 14 bases between. Per germline, CDR1 SNHLY and CDR2 FYNNEI. CDR3 in amino acids: CASRSGQITYEQYF. CDR3 nucleotide sequence: TGTGCCAGCAGGTCCGGACAGATTACCTACGAGCAGTACTTC.

V and J are TRBV19 and TRBJ1-1; TRBD1 is a possible D gene (5 bases). The CDR3 length is 13 residues. The germline V gene encodes CDR1 LNHDA and CDR2 SQIVND (reference sequence). Trimming pared 7 bases from V and 8 bases from J, leaving 17 bases between. The CDR3 sequence: CASTEAQGKEAFF. The CDR3 nucleotides read TGTGCCAGTACCGAAGCCCAGGGTAAGGAAGCTTTCTTT.

This chain uses TRBV27 with TRBJ1-1; tentatively, D is TRBD1 (6 bases). Trimming shortened V by 2 bases and J by 1 base, and 8 bases separated the two germline ends. Germline V CDR1 and CDR2: MNHEY, SMNVEV (reference sequence). The CDR3 spans 14 residues. The CDR3 here is CASSLEQGNTEAFF. The CDR3 coding sequence is TGTGCCAGCAGTTTAGAACAGGGGAACACTGAAGCTTTCTTT.

This chain uses TRBV27 with TRBJ2-7, with a tentative D call TRBD1 (6 bases). Germline V gene data show CDR1 as MNHEY and CDR2 as SMNVEV (reference sequence). V was clipped by 2 bases and J by 2 bases, with 10 bases between them. This CDR3 has 14 residues. The CDR3 DNA is TGTGCCAGCAGTTTAGTAGCAGGGGCCTACGAGCAGTACTTC. It specifies CASSLVAGAYEQYF.

The chain links TRBV6-5 to TRBJ1-4, with 9 bases fitting TRBD1. The CDR3 has 15 amino acids. The V segment lost 5 bases and the J segment 4 bases; nucleotides outside the gene matches: 5. The germline V gene encodes CDR1 MNHEY and CDR2 SVGAGI. Here the CDR3 DNA reads TGTGCCAGCAGTAGACCGGGACAGGGTAATGAAAAACTGTTTTTT. This gives the protein CASSRPGQGNEKLFF.

This clone was observed a single time. V usage is TRBV29-1 and J usage is TRBJ2-5; tentatively, D is TRBD2 (5 bases). The CDR3 totals 13 residues. CDR1 and CDR2 from the germline V gene are SQVTM and ANQGSEA. V dropped 3 bases and J dropped 1 base, with 9 bases sitting between them. The CDR3 DNA sequence: TGCAGCGTTGATTTTGCGGGCCAAGAGACCCAGTACTTC. Translating gives CSVDFAGQETQYF.

The chain joins TRBV19 to TRBJ2-7, with a tentative D call TRBD1 (5 bases). CDR1 and CDR2 (germline): LNHDA, SQIVND (reference sequence). The CDR3 length is 16 residues. V lost 5 bases to trimming and J lost 1 base, with 18 bases between them. CDR3 in amino acids: CASSPDEGVGSYEQYF. The CDR3 nucleotides are TGTGCCAGTAGTCCTGACGAAGGGGTTGGATCCTACGAGCAGTACTTC.

This rearrangement joins TRBV30 to TRBJ1-5; no reliable D call. V dropped 4 bases and J dropped 9 bases, with 13 bases sitting between them. The CDR3 consists of 12 residues. The V gene's germline CDR1 is GTSNPN and CDR2 SVGIG (reference sequence). This chain's CDR3 is CAWTPGEGPQHF. Written as DNA, the CDR3 is TGTGCCTGGACCCCTGGTGAGGGGCCCCAGCATTTT.

The V call is TRBV18, the J call TRBJ1-2; the D gene is possibly TRBD1 (6 bases). V lost 3 bases and J 2 bases, leaving 7 bases between the germline ends. CDR3 length equals 13 residues. CDR1 is KGHSH, CDR2 LQKENI, per germline. The CDR3 loop is CASSPTGNYGYTF. In nucleotides, the CDR3 is TGTGCCAGCTCACCCACAGGGAACTATGGCTACACCTTC. Supplemented by reference TRBV18 and TRBJ1-2, the full variable domain reads NAGVMQNPRHLVRRRGQEARLRCSPMKGHSHVYWYRQLPEEGLKFMVYLQKENIIDESGMPKERFSAEFPKEGPSILRIQQVVRGDSAAYFCASSPTGNYGYTFGSGTRLTVV.

V gene TRBV19 combines with J gene TRBJ1-2; D unresolved. V lost 7 bases and J lost 3, with 12 bases in between. From germline, CDR1 is LNHDA and CDR2 SQIVND (reference sequence). The CDR3 totals 13 residues. The CDR3: CASNPRSDYGYTF. DNA for the CDR3: TGTGCCAGTAATCCCCGGAGTGACTATGGCTACACCTTC.

This sequence joins TRBV2 and TRBJ2-7; the D is unclear. The CDR3 is 10 residues long. V shed 6 bases and J shed 3 bases, with 3 bases lying between them. From germline, CDR1 is SNHLY and CDR2 FYNNEI. CDR3 in DNA: TGTGCCAGCAGCTACTACGAGCAGTACTTC. This gives the protein CASSYYEQYF.

The rearrangement joins TRBV6-1 to TRBJ2-7; TRBD2 might be the D (7 bases). Per the germline V gene, CDR1 is MNHNS and CDR2 is SASEGT. The V and J ends lost 6 bases and 6 bases respectively, with 18 bases between them. CDR3 length: 14 residues. The CDR3 spells CASSQGRGAGEQYF. As DNA, the CDR3 is TGTGCCAGCAGCCAGGGGAGGGGGGCAGGCGAGCAGTACTTC.

Comment on this clone: Lacking the conserved final phenylalanine or tryptophan, this CDR3 likely reflects a read error. The CDR3 DNA reads TGTGCCAGCAGTGGGGGAGGATTGGGGACTGAAGCTTTCTCT. Encoded protein: CASSGGGLGTEAFS. The chain combines TRBV6-1 with TRBJ1-1; D ambiguous. Between the trimmed V and J ends, which lost 4 bases and 5 bases, there was a span of 14 bases. From germline, CDR1 is MNHNS and CDR2 SASEGT. This CDR3 has 14 amino acids.

This chain links TRBV19 with TRBJ1-1; D remains unclear. With 7 bases removed from V and 2 bases from J, the gap between germline ends came to 11 bases. Germline CDR1 reads LNHDA; CDR2 reads SQIVND (reference sequence). This CDR3 contains 13 residues. This CDR3 reads CASMRRVNTEAFF. The CDR3 bases are TGTGCCAGTATGCGGAGGGTTAACACTGAAGCTTTCTTT.

This clone was seen only a few times. The CDR3 end shows no conserved phenylalanine or tryptophan, and so a read error is likely. V usage is TRBV25-1 and J usage is TRBJ1-4, with D uncertain. Trimming stripped 1 base from V and 8 bases from J, with 20 bases between. CDR1 is MGHDK, CDR2 SYGVNS, per germline. This CDR3 has 17 amino acids. CDR3 DNA sequence: TGTGCCAGCAGTGAATCTCCCGCGGGTAAGGGAGGGGAAAAACTGTTTTTG. Amino acids: CASSESPAGKGGEKLFL.

The chain uses TRBV7-9 and TRBJ2-1, with D possibly matching TRBD2 (5 bases). In germline, CDR1 is SEHNR, CDR2 FQNEAQ (reference sequence). V lost 1 base and J lost 9, with 13 bases in between. CDR3 length equals 14 residues. This CDR3 is CASSLVVPGSEQFF. CDR3 nucleotide sequence: TGTGCCAGCAGCTTAGTAGTCCCGGGGAGTGAGCAGTTCTTC.

V gene TRBV29-1 combines with J gene TRBJ2-3, with 8 bases matching TRBD2. This CDR3 region has 12 residues. CDR1 is SQVTM, CDR2 ANQGSEA, per germline. Trimming took 2 bases from V and 11 from J; bases not matched to a gene: 6. Here the CDR3 reads CSVELAGHLQYF. The CDR3 bases are TGCAGCGTTGAACTAGCGGGCCATTTGCAGTATTTT.

The chain is built from TRBV11-1 and TRBJ2-1, with 9 bases identical to TRBD2. This CDR3 has 17 residues. Germline-derived CDR1 and CDR2 are SGHAT and FQDESV (reference sequence). The ends lost 1 base at V and 5 bases at J; junction bases unmatched: 9. In nucleotides, the CDR3 is TGTGCCAGCAGCTTAGGTTTTTGGCGGGAGGGGGACAATGAGCAGTTCTTC. Encoded protein: CASSLGFWREGDNEQFF.

The chain has TRBV7-9 and TRBJ2-1, with 7 bases identical to TRBD1. Germline V gene data show CDR1 as SEHNR and CDR2 as FQNEAQ (reference sequence). The CDR3 length is 15 residues. J was trimmed by 3 bases and V by 4 bases; bases with no gene match: 6. CDR3 loop: CASSSDRVGYNEQFF. In DNA, the CDR3 is TGTGCCAGCAGCTCCGACAGGGTTGGCTACAATGAGCAGTTCTTC.

The V call is TRBV6-5, the J call TRBJ1-1; 8 bases map to TRBD1. CDR1 is MNHEY and CDR2 is SVGAGI in the germline V gene. Trimming removed 1 base from V and 0 bases from J; junction bases left unmatched: 4. The CDR3 is 16 amino acids. CDR3 sequence: CASSYWQGALNTEAFF. CDR3 nucleotides: TGTGCCAGCAGTTACTGGCAGGGGGCCTTGAACACTGAAGCTTTCTTT.

The V gene is TRBV30, the J gene TRBJ2-2; 8 bases are shared with TRBD1. Germline CDR1 reads GTSNPN; CDR2 reads SVGIG (reference sequence). Trimming took 0 bases from V and 3 from J; bases not matched to a gene: 3. The CDR3 consists of 15 residues. Here the CDR3 reads CAWSVTGGDTGELFF. CDR3 bases: TGTGCCTGGAGTGTAACAGGGGGAGACACCGGGGAGCTGTTTTTT.

This chain links TRBV5-4 with TRBJ1-2, with D possibly being TRBD1 (6 bases). Looked up from germline, CDR1 is SGHNT and CDR2 is YYREEE (reference sequence). The CDR3 extends over 14 amino acids. V was shortened by 3 bases and J by 7 bases, with 16 bases between the two germline ends. CDR3 in DNA: TGTGCCAGCAGCTCCCTACAGGGAATGAGTGGCTACACCTTC. Residues: CASSSLQGMSGYTF.

The genes are TRBV11-3 and TRBJ2-5, with TRBD2 matching 8 bases. Germline CDR1 SGHNT, CDR2 YENEEA. After removal of 5 bases from V and 5 bases from J, the junction contained 7 bases not matched to a gene. This CDR3 has 14 amino acids. CDR3 DNA sequence: TGTGCCAGCAGCCTGGCGGGGGGCTGGGAGACCCAGTACTTC. It encodes CASSLAGGWETQYF. Full variable domain (outside the CDR3, taken from reference TRBV11-3 and TRBJ2-5): EAGVVQSPRYKIIEKKQPVAFWCNPISGHNTLYWYLQNLGQGPELLIRYENEEAVDDSQLPKDRFSAERLKGVDSTLKIQPAELGDSAVYLCASSLAGGWETQYFGPGTRLLVL.